Detailed here is one TCR beta chain. What it recognizes is unknown. TCRdb independently ran MiXCR on the 5' RACE reads; one entry per CDR3 protein. The table includes some 400,000 distinct CDR3 sequences, over 15% detected once. The sample originates from a study of T cells after yellow fever vaccination. Trimming stripped 3 bases from V and 1 base from J, with 7 bases between. CDR1 is SGHVS and CDR2 is FNYEAQ in the germline V gene. CDR3 size: 14 residues. Findings of the study overall: Clones from primary vaccination mostly reappeared after the booster (roughly 95% CD4, roughly 87% CD8). Just a small share of clonotypes turned up in the CD4 compartment as well as the CD8 compartment.

The chain joins TRBV7-6 to TRBJ2-1; perhaps D is TRBD1 or TRBD2 (5 bases each). The source is a man aged 18 to 35 who received the YFV17D yellow fever vaccine. This sample comprised PBMCs, obtained before the yellow fever booster vaccination. CDR3 sequence (DNA): TGTGCCAGCAGCTTGGGGGTTTCCTACAATGAGCAGTTCTTC. The encoded protein is CASSLGVSYNEQFF.